Many counts were recorded for the clone carrying this TCR beta chain. This specimen belongs to a study of human T cells and chemical hapten exposure. Study-wide context: A 2 cm by 2 cm inner upper arm patch received 2% DPC for sensitization. Patients, largely female, had alopecia areata, totalis or universalis.

Time point described: patch test 1, 2 weeks after DPC sensitization. As for treatment: therapeutic diphenylcyclopropenone sensitization with weekly scalp DPC. Unfractionated whole blood yielded the extracted total RNA. MiXCR, applied by TCRdb to the RACE reads, yields one record per CDR3 protein. The table has about 80,000 distinct CDR3 sequences, 10% seen once. The germline V gene encodes CDR1 SGHTA and CDR2 FQGNSA. V dropped 5 bases and J dropped 3 bases, with 11 bases sitting between them. The CDR3 consists of 13 residues. The sequences come from whole blood, collected in connection with sensitization to the hapten diphenylcyclopropenone (DPC). V is TRBV7-2 and J is TRBJ2-7; a weak D match, TRBD2 (6 bases). This sequence originates from a woman between 45 and 65 years old with alopecia areata. Some clones in this sample may be carry-over from other donors' samples. The CDR3, as DNA: TGTGCCAGCAGCCCCCGGCGGGGCTACGAGCAGTACTTC. As protein: CASSPRRGYEQYF.